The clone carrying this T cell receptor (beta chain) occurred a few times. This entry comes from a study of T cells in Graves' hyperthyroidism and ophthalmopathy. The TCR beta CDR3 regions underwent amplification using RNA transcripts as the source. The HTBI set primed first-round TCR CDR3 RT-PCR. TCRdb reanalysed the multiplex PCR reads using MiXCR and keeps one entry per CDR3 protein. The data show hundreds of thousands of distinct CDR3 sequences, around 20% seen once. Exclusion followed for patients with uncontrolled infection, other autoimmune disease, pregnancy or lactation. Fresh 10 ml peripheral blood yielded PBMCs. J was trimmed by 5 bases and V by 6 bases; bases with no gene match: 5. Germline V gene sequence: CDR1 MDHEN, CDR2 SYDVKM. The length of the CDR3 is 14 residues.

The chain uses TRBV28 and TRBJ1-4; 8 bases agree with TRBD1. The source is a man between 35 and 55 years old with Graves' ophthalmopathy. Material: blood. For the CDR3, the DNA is TGTGCCAGCAGAATCAGGGGGCCGAATGAAAAACTGTTTTTT. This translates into CASRIRGPNEKLFF.